This T cell receptor beta chain was documented in a study of T-cell reconstitution after alpha-beta-depleted transplantation in children. Unique molecular identifiers were incorporated into the prepared TCRbeta library. TCRdb reanalysed the PCR reads using MiXCR and keeps one entry per CDR3 protein. The sample records nearly 550,000 distinct CDR3 sequences, around 19% being singletons. Trimming left V 3 bases short and J 0 bases short, with 11 bases between. The germline CDR1 and CDR2 sequences are MGHRA and YSYEKL. The CDR3 extends over 15 amino acids. Material: PBMCs from the stem cell graft donor, obtained from the stem cell graft. This TCR derives from a human donor who donated a stem cell graft to a child with acute lymphoblastic leukemia. The chain links TRBV4-1 to TRBJ1-2; TRBD1 might be the D (5 bases). DNA of the CDR3: TGCGCCAGCAGCCATCCCGTCAGGGCTAACTATGGCTACACCTTC. It is translated as CASSHPVRANYGYTF.